This note documents a single T cell receptor (beta chain) sequence. Antigen: not known. Profiling relied on immunoSEQ multiplex PCR, and the TCRdb table lists in-frame clones only, not all of them. The profile shows nearly 80,000 clones, 70% to 90% of them singletons. The sample originates from a study of OX40 agonist ivuxolimab in advanced cancers. General study results and limits: CD4+ T cells averaged fewer expanded clones than CD8+ T cells. Undetermined was the antigen specificity of the expanded peripheral T cells. At 0.1 to 3.0 mg/kg, clonal expansion of CD4+ and CD8+ blood T cells had occurred by week 6.

The CDR3 is made up of 14 amino acids. The V gene lost 1 base and the J gene lost 7 bases, with 13 bases spanning the gap. Germline-derived CDR1 and CDR2 are SGHDN and FVKESK. The source material was CD4+ or CD8+ T cells sorted from blood, sampled in a trial of the OX40 agonist ivuxolimab. This TCR was recovered from an adult with an advanced solid tumor such as melanoma, head and neck, liver or kidney cancer. The chain couples TRBV14 to TRBJ1-2; no clear D gene. The CDR3 nucleotides are TGTGCCAGCAGCCAAGCCCAGAACTTTGCTGGCTACACCTTC. It encodes CASSQAQNFAGYTF.